Here is one TCR beta chain with its context. The source of the sample is a study of blood T cell repertoires in COVID-19. On the study more broadly: Sites across the United States, Italy and Spain contributed samples from acute and convalescent COVID-19. Sources were T cells, B-cell-depleted T cells, or PBMCs; the material itself was cDNA or gDNA.

Source study methods: Researchers report that nucleated cell counts were estimated from reference gene primer amplification. Generated by immunoSEQ multiplex PCR, the TCRdb table keeps only in-frame clones and is missing some. The V and J calls and clone size come from that table; D and trimming were worked out from the DNA. Of around 470,000 clones listed, roughly 91% are singletons. The study counted Cohort 3 donors as recovered given two negative PCRs, clearance, or symptom resolution. Germline V gene data show CDR1 as SGHRS and CDR2 as YFSETQ. This CDR3 contains 16 residues. Trimming shortened V by 1 base and J by 1 base, and 11 bases separated the two germline ends.

Specimen: PBMCs or T cells enriched from blood (not recorded which). The sequence was collected from a man younger than 35 who had recovered from COVID-19. The gene calls are TRBV5-1 and TRBJ2-2, with D possibly TRBD2 on 5 matching bases. CDR3 amino acids: CASSLYVGMNTGELFF. CDR3 coding DNA: TGCGCCAGCAGCTTGTACGTCGGGATGAACACCGGGGAGCTGTTTTTT.